This T cell receptor (beta chain) was recovered during a study of identifying expanded T cells in peripheral blood. Study results and caveats: Variance in clone template counts between approximately 2-week samples significantly increased with total template count across all healthy donors. Technical replicates showed around 1.2 changed clones; about two weeks approximately 16; four weeks 19.

On this clone: What it recognizes is unknown.

Data came from immunoSEQ multiplex PCR; TCRdb stores just in-frame clones and leaves some out. Of about 90,000 clones in the sample, around 83% are singletons; the top ten hold less than 5%. This TCR came from a person aged 18-70 years in good health. Input material: blood.

The CDR3 nucleotides are TGTGCCAGCAGCGACAGGTACGAGCAGTACTTC. Translation gives CASSDRYEQYF. The chain is built from TRBV6-6 and TRBJ2-7, with D tentatively TRBD1 (6 bases). Germline lookup yields CDR1 MNHNY and CDR2 SVGAGI (reference sequence). The CDR3 is 11 residues long. Trimming removed 6 bases at V and 4 bases at J, with 7 bases between.